The sequence of this T cell receptor (beta chain) was determined in a study of shared clonotypes between healthy human individuals. Study-level information: Aged 18 to 49, the donors were a couple of women and a few men. Per-donor plates numbered three CD4 naive, three CD4 memory, two CD8 naive and one CD8 memory.

Healthy HIV-negative adults with no recent acute infections or vaccinations were recruited as donors. At the deep level, the assay was run. The protocol was immunoSEQ multiplex PCR, while the TCRdb copy is restricted to in-frame clones and leaves out a portion. Among fewer than 2.5 million clones, approximately 93% were seen once, and the ten largest hold 0.36%. The germline V gene has CDR1 SQVTM and CDR2 ANQGSEA. CDR3 length: 15 residues. V dropped 5 bases and J dropped 4; count of bases not matched to a gene: 7. V and J are TRBV29-1 and TRBJ2-2, with 10 bases that match TRBD1. The specimen was naive CD4+ T cells from PBMCs. Noted subset: CD45RA+ positively selected. The TCR comes from a man younger than 35 in good health. Some clones in this sample may be carry-over from other donors' samples. The CDR3 reads CSVSDDRGRTGELFF. The CDR3 DNA is TGCAGCGTTTCTGATGACAGGGGGCGCACCGGGGAGCTGTTTTTT.